These 30 T cell receptor beta chains were all obtained from the same sample, sequenced in a study of blood T cells in healthy people across ages. Alongside a J-beta primer mix, a sample-barcoded 5' primer served in a second PCR lasting roughly 7 to 12 cycles. TCRdb re-called the 5' RACE reads through MiXCR, storing one row per CDR3 protein. The data contain about 1.1 million distinct CDR3 sequences, more than 30% of them singletons. Sequencing was carried out using blood. All receptors derive from a man aged 18 to 29 in good health.

This clonotype has just a few counts. In DNA, the CDR3 is TGTGCCAGCAGTGAATCTTGGGGGCAAGAGACCCAGTACTTC. Encoded protein: CASSESWGQETQYF. The J gene is TRBJ2-5, the V gene TRBV6-1; D is perhaps TRBD1 or TRBD2 (5 bases each). The germline V gene has CDR1 MNHNS and CDR2 SASEGT. Trimming pared 2 bases from V and 2 bases from J, leaving 9 bases between. CDR3 length equals 14 residues.

This clonotype was detected many times. The rearrangement links TRBV10-3 to TRBJ2-1; 7 bases align to TRBD2. The germline V gene has CDR1 ENHRY and CDR2 SYGVKD. The CDR3 loop spans 15 amino acids. J lost 5 bases, V lost 3 bases, and 7 bases had no gene match. CDR3 loop: CAISDSAGVHNEQFF. Written as DNA, the CDR3 is TGTGCCATCAGTGACTCGGCGGGGGTCCACAATGAGCAGTTCTTC.

The sample holds a few counts of this clonotype. This chain links TRBV30 with TRBJ2-5, with 9 bases aligning to TRBD1. J gave up 4 bases and V 6 bases, and 9 bases lay outside the gene matches. Germline V gene lookup returns CDR1 GTSNPN and CDR2 SVGIG (reference sequence). The CDR3 consists of 14 residues. The CDR3 sequence: CACIRDRDGETQYF. CDR3 bases: TGTGCCTGTATACGGGACAGGGATGGAGAGACCCAGTACTTC.

As to this clonotype: A junction end diverges from the germline sequence, so it may reflect a read error. This rearrangement joins TRBV12-3 or TRBV12-4 to TRBJ2-5; D remains ambiguous. The CDR3 has 12 residues. The CDR3 here is CTSSLEGETQYF. The CDR3, as DNA: TGTACCAGCAGTTTAGAAGGAGAGACCCAGTACTTC.

The chain joins TRBV18 to TRBJ1-5, with D unclear. The CDR3 extends over 14 amino acids. Germline values: CDR1 KGHSH, CDR2 LQKENI. V was shortened by 2 bases and J by 3 bases, with 8 bases between the two germline ends. The DNA of the CDR3 is TGTGCCAGCTCACCAAGACCGACCAATCAGCCCCAGCATTTT. Its translation is CASSPRPTNQPQHF.

The V call is TRBV7-9, the J call TRBJ1-1; D is unclear. Germline V gives CDR1 SEHNR, CDR2 FQNEAQ (reference sequence). The V end lost 1 base, the J end lost 11 bases, and 17 bases lay between the germline ends. The CDR3 consists of 14 residues. This CDR3 reads CASSLESVSLGAFF. As DNA, the CDR3 is TGTGCCAGCAGCTTAGAATCGGTCTCTTTGGGTGCTTTCTTT.

The genes are TRBV5-1 and TRBJ2-7; TRBD1 matches 11 bases. Germline values: CDR1 SGHRS, CDR2 YFSETQ. V was pared by 2 bases and J by 5 bases, with 6 bases of the junction left unmatched. The CDR3 contains 15 residues. The CDR3, as DNA: TGCGCCAGCAGCTTACGGACAGGGGGCAAGAACGAGCAGTACTTC. It encodes CASSLRTGGKNEQYF.

This chain links TRBV4-3 with TRBJ2-2; D is perhaps TRBD1 (5 bases). The CDR3 is 14 amino acids. With 0 bases removed from V and 6 bases from J, the gap between germline ends came to 8 bases. Germline V CDR1 and CDR2: LGHNA, YSLEER. In DNA, the CDR3 is TGCGCCAGCAGCCAAGATAGCAGGGCCGGGGAGCTGTTTTTT. Its protein is CASSQDSRAGELFF.

Many counts were recorded for this clonotype. V gene TRBV29-1 combines with J gene TRBJ2-7; 11 nucleotides align to TRBD1. Germline CDR1 is SQVTM and CDR2 is ANQGSEA. This CDR3 contains 15 residues. After removal of 5 bases from V and 0 bases from J, the junction contained 6 bases not matched to a gene. The DNA for the CDR3 is TGCAGCGTTCGTCCCGGGACAGGGGGCTCCTACGAGCAGTACTTC. Protein sequence: CSVRPGTGGSYEQYF.

The genes are TRBV7-2 and TRBJ2-4; tentatively, D is TRBD2 (6 bases). With 1 base removed from V and 3 bases from J, the gap between germline ends came to 10 bases. Germline assignment: CDR1 SGHTA and CDR2 FQGNSA. This CDR3 is 15 amino acids long. CDR3 sequence reads: CASSLVLGGKNIQYF. The CDR3 DNA sequence: TGTGCCAGCAGCTTAGTTTTGGGGGGCAAAAACATTCAGTACTTC.

The sample holds many counts of this clonotype. One end of the junction varies from germline; a read error may be responsible. V gene TRBV7-2 combines with J gene TRBJ1-1; D remains unclear. Looked up from germline, CDR1 is SGHTA and CDR2 is FQGNSA. The length of the CDR3 is 14 residues. This CDR3 reads CASSLASGNTEAFF. The CDR3 DNA follows: TGTGCCAGCAGTTTAGCGTCGGGAAACACTGAAGCTTTCTTT.

At least ten counts were recorded for this clonotype. V and J are TRBV15 and TRBJ2-4; D possibly corresponds to TRBD2 (5 bases). Germline V gives CDR1 LNHNV, CDR2 YYDKDF (reference sequence). V lost 1 base and J 1 base, leaving 8 bases between the germline ends. This CDR3 has 15 residues. The CDR3 is CATSRADLAKNIQYF. The CDR3 coding sequence is TGTGCCACCAGCAGAGCGGACTTGGCCAAAAACATTCAGTACTTC.

CDR3 residues: CASSSRTGTSRPSSYNEQFF. The CDR3 DNA follows: TGTGCCAGCAGCTCCCGGACAGGAACCTCGAGACCGAGCTCCTACAATGAGCAGTTCTTC. V and J are TRBV13 and TRBJ2-1; the match to TRBD1 covers 7 bases. Germline CDR1 is PRHDT and CDR2 is FYEKMQ (reference sequence). V gave up 4 bases and J gave up 0 bases; unmatched junction bases: 18. The CDR3 sequence is 20 residues long. Combining the CDR3 with reference TRBV13 and TRBJ2-1 gives the whole variable domain AAGVIQSPRHLIKEKRETATLKCYPIPRHDTVYWYQQGPGQDPQFLISFYEKMQSDKGSIPDRFSAQQFSDYHSELNMSSLELGDSALYFCASSSRTGTSRPSSYNEQFFGPGTRLTVL.

The CDR3, as DNA: TGCGCCAGCACCGAGCGAGGGACAGGGGGCACAGATACGCAGTATTTT. This encodes CASTERGTGGTDTQYF. V and J are TRBV5-1 and TRBJ2-3; TRBD1 matches 10 bases. The ends lost 6 bases at V and 1 base at J; junction bases unmatched: 8. Per germline, CDR1 SGHRS and CDR2 YFSETQ. The CDR3 runs 16 residues.

The chain has TRBV4-3 and TRBJ2-6; perhaps TRBD1 as D (5 bases). V gave up 1 base and J gave up 0 bases, with 22 bases separating them. The CDR3 consists of 21 residues. CDR1 LGHNA and CDR2 YSLEER come from the germline V gene. The CDR3 nucleotides are TGCGCCAGCAGCCAAGCCTCCTTAACAGGAACTTACCTCTCTGGGGCCAACGTCCTGACTTTC. Its translation is CASSQASLTGTYLSGANVLTF.

This clonotype was counted only a few times. This rearrangement joins TRBV20-1 to TRBJ2-5; D remains ambiguous. Germline V gene sequence: CDR1 DFQATT, CDR2 SNEGSKA (reference sequence). The CDR3 is 13 residues long. V gave up 3 bases and J gave up 1 base, with 9 bases separating them. The CDR3: CSASTSFQETQYF. CDR3 nucleotides: TGCAGTGCTAGTACCAGTTTCCAAGAGACCCAGTACTTC.

This clonotype showed up just a few times. This chain links TRBV6-5 with TRBJ2-1; either TRBD1 or TRBD2 may supply D (5 bases each). Germline V CDR1 and CDR2: MNHEY, SVGAGI. Trimming shortened V by 8 bases and J by 5 bases, and 10 bases separated the two germline ends. The CDR3 has 12 amino acids. The CDR3 loop reads CASVGTHNEQFF. The CDR3 DNA reads as TGTGCCAGCGTCGGGACCCACAATGAGCAGTTCTTC.

This clonotype was detected a few times. The rearrangement joins TRBV5-5 to TRBJ2-3; D is perhaps TRBD1 (5 bases). The V and J ends lost 2 bases and 0 bases respectively, with 10 bases between them. The CDR3 spans 15 residues. CDR1 and CDR2 (germline): SGHKS, YYEKEE (reference sequence). CDR3 nucleotides: TGTGCCAGCAGCTTCCAAGGGGTCAGCACAGATACGCAGTATTTT. Amino acid sequence: CASSFQGVSTDTQYF. The full variable domain, rest sourced from reference TRBV5-5 and TRBJ2-3, is DAGVTQSPTHLIKTRGQQVTLRCSPISGHKSVSWYQQVLGQGPQFIFQYYEKEERGRGNFPDRFSARQFPNYSSELNVNALLLGDSALYLCASSFQGVSTDTQYFGPGTRLTVL.

This chain links TRBV5-1 with TRBJ2-3; weak D call: TRBD1 (5 bases). CDR3 size: 15 residues. Germline lookup yields CDR1 SGHRS and CDR2 YFSETQ. V lost 0 bases and J lost 4, with 12 bases in between. This chain's CDR3 is CASSLGGKSADTQYF. CDR3 nucleotide sequence: TGCGCCAGCAGCTTGGGGGGCAAATCAGCAGATACGCAGTATTTT.

The J gene is TRBJ2-5, the V gene TRBV9; 8 positions match TRBD1. The CDR3 loop spans 14 amino acids. The junction had 13 bases not matched to a gene; V was cut back by 4 bases and J by 11 bases. Germline CDR1 reads SGDLS; CDR2 reads YYNGEE. For the CDR3, the DNA is TGTGCCAGCAGCACCGGACAGGGCTACAATGAGCAGTACTTC. Its translation: CASSTGQGYNEQYF.

This clonotype has only a few counts. The chain uses TRBV6-2 or TRBV6-3 and TRBJ1-1, with D possibly matching TRBD1 (5 bases). Germline CDR1 and CDR2: MNHEY and SVGEGT. V was clipped by 8 bases and J by 5 bases, with 12 bases between them. This CDR3 spans 12 amino acids. The CDR3 DNA is TGTGCCAGCGCTCGGAGGGGAACTGAAGCTTTCTTT. It yields the protein CASARRGTEAFF.

Concerning this clonotype itself: A junction boundary mismatches the germline segment, possibly from a read error. This chain joins TRBV5-6 and TRBJ2-3; D not certain. There are 14 residues in the CDR3. Germline values: CDR1 SGHDT, CDR2 YYEEEE. The CDR3 DNA reads as TGTGCCAGCAACTCTTTGGCCTCGGCAGATACGCGGTATTTT. This translates into CASNSLASADTRYF. The full variable domain, its missing parts supplied by reference TRBV5-6 and TRBJ2-3, is DAGVTQSPTHLIKTRGQQVTLRCSPKSGHDTVSWYQQALGQGPQFIFQYYEEEERQRGNFPDRFSGHQFPNYSSELNVNALLLGDSALYLCASNSLASADTRYFGPGTRLTVL.

A few counts support this clonotype. The rearrangement joins TRBV20-1 to TRBJ1-2; D not resolved. V was clipped by 6 bases and J by 8 bases, with 13 bases between them. This CDR3 has 11 amino acids. The germline V gene encodes CDR1 DFQATT and CDR2 SNEGSKA (reference sequence). For the CDR3, the DNA is TGCAGTGCGGTGAGAGATTTGGGCTACACCTTC. This sequence encodes CSAVRDLGYTF.

This clonotype was seen a handful of times. This chain connects TRBV7-9 to TRBJ2-3, with 7 bases matching TRBD1. V dropped 1 base and J dropped 5; count of bases not matched to a gene: 9. CDR1 is SEHNR and CDR2 is FQNEAQ in the germline V gene (reference sequence). This CDR3 comprises 16 residues. The CDR3 sequence: CASSLVATGWLDTQYF. The CDR3 DNA is TGTGCCAGCAGCTTAGTGGCGACAGGGTGGTTAGATACGCAGTATTTT.

The chain has TRBV27 and TRBJ1-4; 7 bases match TRBD1. The CDR3 spans 15 residues. V was pared by 6 bases and J by 3 bases, with 7 bases of the junction left unmatched. Per germline, CDR1 MNHEY and CDR2 SMNVEV (reference sequence). As DNA, the CDR3 is TGTGCCAGCAGCATAGGGGGCCGGGCTAATGAAAAACTGTTTTTT. Residues: CASSIGGRANEKLFF.

The sample holds a few counts of this clonotype. In DNA, the CDR3 is TGTGCCAGCAGCCTATGGGCCGGCTCGAGCACTGAAGCTTTCTTT. Amino acid sequence: CASSLWAGSSTEAFF. This sequence joins TRBV27 and TRBJ1-1; D is undetermined. This CDR3 is built from 15 residues. V dropped 6 bases and J dropped 4 bases, with 18 bases sitting between them. Germline V gene lookup returns CDR1 MNHEY and CDR2 SMNVEV (reference sequence).

The sample holds a few counts of this clonotype. The genes are TRBV5-6 and TRBJ2-7; the match to TRBD1 covers 8 bases. CDR3 length: 14 residues. Germline V gene lookup returns CDR1 SGHDT and CDR2 YYEEEE. Trimming at V came to 4 bases and at J to 3 bases, leaving 6 bases not matched to a gene. CDR3 region: CASSEGQEYYEQYF. The CDR3, as DNA: TGTGCCAGCAGCGAGGGACAGGAGTACTACGAGCAGTACTTC.

The chain is built from TRBV4-3 and TRBJ1-2, with a possible D match to TRBD1 (5 bases). The V end was cut by 0 bases, the J end by 10 bases, with 15 bases between. The germline CDR1 and CDR2 sequences are LGHNA and YSLEER. The CDR3 extends over 14 amino acids. CDR3 DNA: TGCGCCAGCAGCCAAGATCCGGGACTCTACCCCTACACCTTC. Protein product: CASSQDPGLYPYTF.

The CDR3 DNA is TGTGCCAGCAGCGACAGGGTATGGGGGCAGTATTTT. Its translation is CASSDRVWGQYF. The gene calls are TRBV3-1 and TRBJ2-3; 7 bases match TRBD1. With V trimmed by 5 bases and J by 11 bases, 7 bases remained unmatched. CDR3 length: 12 amino acids. CDR1 LGHDT and CDR2 YNNKEL come from the germline V gene (reference sequence).

The chain has TRBV20-1 and TRBJ2-2; D tentatively reads TRBD1 or TRBD2 (5 bases each). Per germline, CDR1 DFQATT and CDR2 SNEGSKA (reference sequence). The CDR3 sequence is 13 residues long. V lost 0 bases and J 7 bases, leaving 9 bases between the germline ends. The CDR3 DNA reads as TGCAGTGCTAGAGACGGGGCCGGCGGGGAGCTGTTTTTT. Encoded protein: CSARDGAGGELFF.